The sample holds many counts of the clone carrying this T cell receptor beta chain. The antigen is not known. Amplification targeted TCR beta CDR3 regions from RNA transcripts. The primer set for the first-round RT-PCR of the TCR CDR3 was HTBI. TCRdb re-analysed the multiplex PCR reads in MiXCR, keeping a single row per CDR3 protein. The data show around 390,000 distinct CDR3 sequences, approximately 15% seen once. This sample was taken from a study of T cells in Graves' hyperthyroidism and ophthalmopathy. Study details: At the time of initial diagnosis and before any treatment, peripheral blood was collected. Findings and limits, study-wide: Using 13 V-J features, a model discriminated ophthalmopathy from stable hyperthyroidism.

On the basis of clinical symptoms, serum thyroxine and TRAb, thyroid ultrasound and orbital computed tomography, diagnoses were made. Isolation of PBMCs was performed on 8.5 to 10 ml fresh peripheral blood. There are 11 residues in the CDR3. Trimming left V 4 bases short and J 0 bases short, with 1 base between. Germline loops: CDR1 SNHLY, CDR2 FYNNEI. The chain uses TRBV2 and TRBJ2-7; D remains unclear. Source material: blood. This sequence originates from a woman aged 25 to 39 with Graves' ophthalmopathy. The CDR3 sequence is CASSASYEQYF. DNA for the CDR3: TGTGCCAGCAGTGCCTCCTACGAGCAGTACTTC.